This is a list of T cell receptor beta chains from one sample in a study of Graves' ophthalmopathy and Graves' hyperthyroidism. Using its own MiXCR run on the multiplex PCR reads, TCRdb lists one record per CDR3 protein. The repertoire holds around 470,000 distinct CDR3 sequences, with 14% as singletons. Sequencing was carried out using blood. The source is a woman in her thirties with Graves' ophthalmopathy. Both conserved end residues are part of each CDR3. Not every row has a clone size; where given, it reads once, few, many or a size class.

j_gene,v_gene,abundance,CDR3aa
TRBJ2-5,TRBV19,few,CASSPRQGGTKTETQYF
TRBJ1-1,TRBV30,NA,CAWSTPLGWSNTEAFF
TRBJ2-7,TRBV25-1,many,CASSETGTGYEQYF
TRBJ2-5,TRBV28,many,CASSLRGAWETQYF
TRBJ2-5,TRBV4-1,many,CASSQVGTTPSQETQYF
TRBJ1-2,TRBV28,NA,CASSFPQGANRNGYTF
TRBJ2-6,TRBV6-1,many,CASSEEGTGANVLTF
TRBJ1-1,TRBV6-1,many,CASSAVGGTEAFF
TRBJ2-7,TRBV20-1,many,CSASSYEQYF
TRBJ2-7,TRBV4-2,many,CASSRGTVAYEQYF
TRBJ1-2,TRBV28,many,CASSWTANYGYTF
TRBJ2-2,TRBV12-3/TRBV12-4,many,CASSLRTAGTGELFF
TRBJ2-7,TRBV13,many,CASSLRPVQEQYF